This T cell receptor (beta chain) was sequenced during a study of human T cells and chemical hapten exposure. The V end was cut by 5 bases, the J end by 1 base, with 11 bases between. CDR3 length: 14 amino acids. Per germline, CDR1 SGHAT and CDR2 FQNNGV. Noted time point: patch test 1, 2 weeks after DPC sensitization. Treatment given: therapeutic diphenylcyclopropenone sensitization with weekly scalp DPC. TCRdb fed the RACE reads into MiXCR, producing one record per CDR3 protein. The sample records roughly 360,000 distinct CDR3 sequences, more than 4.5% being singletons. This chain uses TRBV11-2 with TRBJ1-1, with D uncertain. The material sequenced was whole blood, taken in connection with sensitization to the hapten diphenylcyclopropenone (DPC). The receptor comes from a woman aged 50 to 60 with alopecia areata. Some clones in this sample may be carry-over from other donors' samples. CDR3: CASSQILGNTEAFF. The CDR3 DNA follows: TGTGCCAGCAGCCAAATCCTGGGGAACACTGAAGCTTTCTTT.